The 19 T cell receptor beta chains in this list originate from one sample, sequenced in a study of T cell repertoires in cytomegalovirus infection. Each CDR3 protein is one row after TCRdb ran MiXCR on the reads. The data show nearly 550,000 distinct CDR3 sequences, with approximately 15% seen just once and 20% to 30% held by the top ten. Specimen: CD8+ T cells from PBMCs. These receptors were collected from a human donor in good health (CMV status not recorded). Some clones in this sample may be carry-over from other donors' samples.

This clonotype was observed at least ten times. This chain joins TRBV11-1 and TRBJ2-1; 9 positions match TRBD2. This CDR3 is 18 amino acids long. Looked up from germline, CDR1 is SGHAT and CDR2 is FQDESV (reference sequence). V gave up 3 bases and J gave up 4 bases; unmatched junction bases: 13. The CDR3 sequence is CASSFPAGGTSSYNEQFF. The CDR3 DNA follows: TGTGCCAGCAGCTTTCCTGCCGGGGGGACTAGCTCTTACAATGAGCAGTTCTTC.

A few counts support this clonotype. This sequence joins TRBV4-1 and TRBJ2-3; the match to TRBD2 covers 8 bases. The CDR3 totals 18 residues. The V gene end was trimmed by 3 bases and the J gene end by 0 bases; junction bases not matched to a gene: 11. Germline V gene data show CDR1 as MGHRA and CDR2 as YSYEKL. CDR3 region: CASSHPTSGGGSTDTQYF. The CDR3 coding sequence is TGCGCCAGCAGCCACCCTACTAGCGGAGGGGGGAGCACAGATACGCAGTATTTT.

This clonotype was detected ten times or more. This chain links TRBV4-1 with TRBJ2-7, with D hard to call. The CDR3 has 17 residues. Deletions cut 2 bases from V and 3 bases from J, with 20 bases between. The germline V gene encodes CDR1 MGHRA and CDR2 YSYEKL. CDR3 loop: CASSQIRSSGPYYEQYF. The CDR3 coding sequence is TGCGCCAGCAGCCAAATTAGATCTTCCGGACCATACTACGAGCAGTACTTC.

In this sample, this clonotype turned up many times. The CDR3 spells CASSPLGTSASSYEQYF. CDR3 sequence (DNA): TGTGCCAGCAGCCCCCTGGGAACTAGCGCAAGCTCCTACGAGCAGTACTTC. The J gene is TRBJ2-7, the V gene TRBV7-9; TRBD2 aligns across 7 bases. The CDR3 is 17 residues long. With V trimmed by 5 bases and J by 0 bases, 13 bases remained unmatched. Germline V gene lookup returns CDR1 SEHNR and CDR2 FQNEAQ (reference sequence).

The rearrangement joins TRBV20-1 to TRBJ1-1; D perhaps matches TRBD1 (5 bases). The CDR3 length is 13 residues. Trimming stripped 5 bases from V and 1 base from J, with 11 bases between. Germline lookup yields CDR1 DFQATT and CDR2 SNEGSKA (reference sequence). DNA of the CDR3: TGCAGTGCTCGGGTTGACAGGAACACTGAAGCTTTCTTT. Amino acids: CSARVDRNTEAFF.

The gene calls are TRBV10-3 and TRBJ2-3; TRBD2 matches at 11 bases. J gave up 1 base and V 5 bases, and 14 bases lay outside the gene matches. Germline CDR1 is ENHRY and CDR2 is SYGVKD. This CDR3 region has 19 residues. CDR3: CAISNTLAGGLTGTDTQYF. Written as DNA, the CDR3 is TGTGCCATCAGTAACACCCTAGCGGGGGGTTTAACGGGCACAGATACGCAGTATTTT.

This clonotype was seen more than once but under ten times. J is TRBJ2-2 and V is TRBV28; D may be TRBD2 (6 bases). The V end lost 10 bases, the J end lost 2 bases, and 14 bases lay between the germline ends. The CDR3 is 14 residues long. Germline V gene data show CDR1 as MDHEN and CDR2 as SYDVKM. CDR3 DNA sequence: TGTGCCACTAGTGGGAGGCAAAACACCGGGGAGCTGTTTTTT. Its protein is CATSGRQNTGELFF. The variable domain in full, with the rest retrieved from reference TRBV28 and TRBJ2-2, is DVKVTQSSRYLVKRTGEKVFLECVQDMDHENMFWYRQDPGLGLRLIYFSYDVKMKEKGDIPEGYSVSREKKERFSLILESASTNQTSMYLCATSGRQNTGELFFGEGSRLTVL.

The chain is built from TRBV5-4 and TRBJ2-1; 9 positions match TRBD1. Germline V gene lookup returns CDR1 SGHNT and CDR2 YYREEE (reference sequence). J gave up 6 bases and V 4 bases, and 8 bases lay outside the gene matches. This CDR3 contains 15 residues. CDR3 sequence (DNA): TGTGCCAGCAGCCTTTCCGGGACAGGGTTCAATGAGCAGTTCTTC. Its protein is CASSLSGTGFNEQFF.

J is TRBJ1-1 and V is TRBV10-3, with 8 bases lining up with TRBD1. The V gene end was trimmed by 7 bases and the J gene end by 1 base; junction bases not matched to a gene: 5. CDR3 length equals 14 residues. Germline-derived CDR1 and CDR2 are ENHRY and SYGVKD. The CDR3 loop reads CAITQGAGNTEAFF. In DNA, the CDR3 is TGTGCCATCACTCAGGGGGCAGGGAACACTGAAGCTTTCTTT.

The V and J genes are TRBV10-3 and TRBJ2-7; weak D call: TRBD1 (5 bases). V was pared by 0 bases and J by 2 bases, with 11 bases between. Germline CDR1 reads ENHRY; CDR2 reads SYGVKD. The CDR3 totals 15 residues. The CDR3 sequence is CAISESKGFTYEQYF. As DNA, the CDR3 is TGTGCCATCAGTGAGTCAAAGGGGTTTACCTACGAGCAGTACTTC.

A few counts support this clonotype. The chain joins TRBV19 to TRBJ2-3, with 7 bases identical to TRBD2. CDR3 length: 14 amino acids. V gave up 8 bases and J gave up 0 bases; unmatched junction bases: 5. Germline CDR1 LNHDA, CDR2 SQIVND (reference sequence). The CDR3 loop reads CASGAGSSTDTQYF. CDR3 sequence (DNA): TGTGCCAGTGGAGCGGGGTCTAGCACAGATACGCAGTATTTT.

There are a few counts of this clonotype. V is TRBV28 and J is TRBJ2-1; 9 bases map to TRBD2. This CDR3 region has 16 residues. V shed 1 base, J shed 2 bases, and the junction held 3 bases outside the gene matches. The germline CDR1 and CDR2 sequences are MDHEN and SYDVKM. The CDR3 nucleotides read TGTGCCAGCAGTTTATTAGCGGGAGTCCCCTACAATGAGCAGTTCTTC. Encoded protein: CASSLLAGVPYNEQFF.

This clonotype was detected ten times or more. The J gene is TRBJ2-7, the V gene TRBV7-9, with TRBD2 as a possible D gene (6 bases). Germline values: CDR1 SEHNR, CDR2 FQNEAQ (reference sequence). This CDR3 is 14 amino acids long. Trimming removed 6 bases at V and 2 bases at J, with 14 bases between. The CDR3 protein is CASSSPGLPYEQYF. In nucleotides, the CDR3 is TGTGCCAGCAGTTCCCCGGGACTCCCCTACGAGCAGTACTTC. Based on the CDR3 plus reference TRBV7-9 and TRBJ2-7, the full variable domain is DTGVSQNPRHKITKRGQNVTFRCDPISEHNRLYWYRQTLGQGPEFLTYFQNEAQLEKSRLLSDRFSAERPKGSFSTLEIQRTEQGDSAMYLCASSSPGLPYEQYFGPGTRLTVT.

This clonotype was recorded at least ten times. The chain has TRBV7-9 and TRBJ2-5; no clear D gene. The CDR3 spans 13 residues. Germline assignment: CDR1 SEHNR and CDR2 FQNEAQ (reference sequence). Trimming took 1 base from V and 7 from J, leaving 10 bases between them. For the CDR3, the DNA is TGTGCCAGCAGCTTAGGTCTAGAAGGGACCCAGTACTTC. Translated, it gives CASSLGLEGTQYF.

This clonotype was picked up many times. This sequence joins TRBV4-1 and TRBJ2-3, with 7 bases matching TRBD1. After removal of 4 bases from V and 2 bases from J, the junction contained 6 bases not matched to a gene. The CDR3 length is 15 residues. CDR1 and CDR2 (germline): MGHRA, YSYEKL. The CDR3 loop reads CASSPRDSLTDTQYF. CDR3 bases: TGCGCCAGCAGCCCTCGGGACAGCCTCACAGATACGCAGTATTTT.

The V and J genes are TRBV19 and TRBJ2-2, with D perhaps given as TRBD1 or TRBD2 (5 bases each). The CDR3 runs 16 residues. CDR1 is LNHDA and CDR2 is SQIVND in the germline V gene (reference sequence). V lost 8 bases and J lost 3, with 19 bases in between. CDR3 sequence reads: CASVGGGVRDTGELFF. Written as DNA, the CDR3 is TGTGCCAGTGTTGGGGGTGGGGTCCGGGACACCGGGGAGCTGTTTTTT.

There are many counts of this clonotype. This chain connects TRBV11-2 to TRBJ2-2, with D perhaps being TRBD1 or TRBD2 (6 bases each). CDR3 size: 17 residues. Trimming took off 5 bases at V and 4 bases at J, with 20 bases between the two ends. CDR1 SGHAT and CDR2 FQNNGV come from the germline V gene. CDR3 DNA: TGTGCCAGCAGCGAGAGGGCCGGGGGCGGTGTCACCGGGGAGCTGTTTTTT. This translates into CASSERAGGGVTGELFF.

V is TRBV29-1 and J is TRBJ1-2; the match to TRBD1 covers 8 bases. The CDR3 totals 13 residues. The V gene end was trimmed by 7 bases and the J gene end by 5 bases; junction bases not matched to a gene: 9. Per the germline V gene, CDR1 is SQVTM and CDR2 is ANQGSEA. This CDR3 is CSAGQQGVYGYTF. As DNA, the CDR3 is TGCAGCGCAGGGCAACAGGGGGTATATGGCTACACCTTC.

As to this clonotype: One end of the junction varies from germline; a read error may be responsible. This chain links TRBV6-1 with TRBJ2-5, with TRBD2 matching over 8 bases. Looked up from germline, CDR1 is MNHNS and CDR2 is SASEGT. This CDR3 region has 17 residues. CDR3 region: CASAERELPPPQETQCF. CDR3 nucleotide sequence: TGTGCCAGCGCCGAGCGGGAGCTTCCCCCACCGCAAGAGACCCAGTGCTTC.